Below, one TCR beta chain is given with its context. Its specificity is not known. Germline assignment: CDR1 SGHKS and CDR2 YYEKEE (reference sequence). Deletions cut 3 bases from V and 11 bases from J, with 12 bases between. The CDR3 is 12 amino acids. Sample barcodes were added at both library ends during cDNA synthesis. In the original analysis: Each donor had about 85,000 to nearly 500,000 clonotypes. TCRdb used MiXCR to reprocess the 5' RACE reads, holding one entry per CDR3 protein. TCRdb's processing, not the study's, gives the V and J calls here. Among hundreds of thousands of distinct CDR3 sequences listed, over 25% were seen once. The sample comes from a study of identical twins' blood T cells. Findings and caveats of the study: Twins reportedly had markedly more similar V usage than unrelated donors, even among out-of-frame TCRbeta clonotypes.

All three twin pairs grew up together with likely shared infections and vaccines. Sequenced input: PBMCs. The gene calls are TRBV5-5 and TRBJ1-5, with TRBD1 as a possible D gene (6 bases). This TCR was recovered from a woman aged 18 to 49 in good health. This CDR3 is CASSSDSPAQHF. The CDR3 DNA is TGTGCCAGCAGCTCGGACAGCCCAGCCCAGCATTTT.